The 17 T cell receptor beta chains listed next were all sequenced from one sample in a study of blood T cell repertoires in COVID-19. Here immunoSEQ multiplex PCR was the method, and the copy in TCRdb shows in-frame clones only, minus some. The sample records approximately 500,000 clones, 85% to 90% being singletons. Sequencing was carried out using PBMCs or T cells enriched from blood (not recorded which). Receptors originate from a woman between 40 and 55 years old who had recovered from COVID-19.

V is TRBV27 and J is TRBJ2-7; D may be TRBD2 (7 bases). Trimming removed 8 bases at V and 5 bases at J, with 31 bases between. This CDR3 has 18 residues. Per germline, CDR1 MNHEY and CDR2 SMNVEV (reference sequence). The CDR3 reads CASALTRGAGVLGNEQYF. The CDR3 region has the DNA TGTGCCAGCGCCTTAACCCGGGGGGCAGGGGTCCTTGGAAACGAGCAGTACTTC.

This chain uses TRBV19 with TRBJ2-3; the match to TRBD2 covers 9 bases. With 2 bases clipped from V and 0 bases from J, the junction kept 3 bases outside the gene matches. The CDR3 has 16 amino acids. Germline-derived CDR1 and CDR2 are LNHDA and SQIVND (reference sequence). CDR3 region: CASSITSGPSTDTQYF. As DNA, the CDR3 is TGTGCCAGTAGTATAACTAGCGGGCCTAGCACAGATACGCAGTATTTT.

The J gene is TRBJ1-1, the V gene TRBV5-4, with unresolved D. With 2 bases removed from V and 4 bases from J, the gap between germline ends came to 9 bases. The length of the CDR3 is 13 residues. Germline loops: CDR1 SGHNT, CDR2 YYREEE (reference sequence). The CDR3 loop reads CASSFPEGTEAFF. For the CDR3, the DNA is TGTGCCAGCAGCTTTCCCGAGGGCACTGAAGCTTTCTTT.

The CDR3 nucleotides are TGTGCCAGCAGCCGCGGACTAAGGGACGAGCAGTACTTC. Residues: CASSRGLRDEQYF. The chain links TRBV3-1 (or the pseudogene TRBV3-2) to TRBJ2-7; D is perhaps TRBD2 (6 bases). Trimming pared 4 bases from V and 5 bases from J, leaving 12 bases between. Germline V gene data show CDR1 as LGHDT and CDR2 as YNNKEL (reference sequence). This CDR3 has 13 residues.

The rearrangement joins TRBV11-3 to TRBJ2-1; possible D gene TRBD1, 5 bases. CDR1 and CDR2 (germline): SGHNT, YENEEA. V gave up 0 bases and J gave up 3 bases, with 9 bases separating them. This CDR3 region has 15 residues. This CDR3 reads CASSLDLGRYNEQFF. CDR3 DNA sequence: TGTGCCAGCAGCTTAGATCTGGGGCGCTACAATGAGCAGTTCTTC.

The chain links TRBV28 to TRBJ1-5, with TRBD1 matching over 8 bases. V trimming: 6 bases; J trimming: 4 bases; junction bases outside the gene matches: 8. Germline V gives CDR1 MDHEN, CDR2 SYDVKM. The length of the CDR3 is 15 residues. The CDR3: CASRPTGEWNQPQHF. In nucleotides, the CDR3 is TGTGCCAGCAGACCGACAGGGGAATGGAATCAGCCCCAGCATTTT.

The V gene is TRBV24-1, the J gene TRBJ2-3; D unresolved. The V end was cut by 9 bases, the J end by 5 bases, with 5 bases between. CDR1 is KGHDR and CDR2 is SFDVKD in the germline V gene. The CDR3 totals 10 residues. In DNA form, the CDR3 reads TGTGCCACCGGCGGAGATACGCAGTATTTT. Its translation: CATGGDTQYF.

The genes are TRBV28 and TRBJ1-5, with D possibly TRBD1 on 5 matching bases. The CDR3 contains 13 residues. With 5 bases removed from V and 8 bases from J, the gap between germline ends came to 13 bases. Germline-derived CDR1 and CDR2 are MDHEN and SYDVKM. CDR3 in amino acids: CASSPPPREPQHF. Here the CDR3 DNA reads TGTGCCAGCAGTCCACCTCCCAGGGAGCCCCAGCATTTT.

Note on this clone: In the same sample, other DNA sequences code for this CDR3. V gene TRBV7-2 combines with J gene TRBJ1-5, with D perhaps TRBD1 (5 bases). The germline V gene encodes CDR1 SGHTA and CDR2 FQGNSA. The CDR3 is 13 residues long. The V end was cut by 3 bases, the J end by 4 bases, with 7 bases between. CDR3 sequence: CASSFRGNQPQHF. Written as DNA, the CDR3 is TGTGCCAGCAGCTTTCGGGGGAATCAGCCCCAGCATTTT.

The genes are TRBV7-2 and TRBJ2-3, with TRBD2 identical over 7 bases. CDR1 and CDR2 from the germline V gene are SGHTA and FQGNSA. The CDR3 length is 18 residues. V was pared by 0 bases and J by 0 bases, with 9 bases of the junction left unmatched. CDR3: CASSLAWAGASSTDTQYF. The CDR3 nucleotides are TGTGCCAGCAGCTTAGCGTGGGCGGGAGCCTCCAGCACAGATACGCAGTATTTT.

This clone has only a few counts. The J gene is TRBJ2-1, the V gene TRBV7-9, with TRBD2 matching over 12 bases. Germline V lookup: CDR1 SEHNR, CDR2 FQNEAQ (reference sequence). The CDR3 contains 15 residues. J was trimmed by 16 bases and V by 2 bases; bases with no gene match: 12. CDR3 bases: TGTGCCAGCAGCTTAATGCAGGGGACTAGCGGGCACCAATTCTTC. Encoded protein: CASSLMQGTSGHQFF.

V gene TRBV11-3 combines with J gene TRBJ1-1; the match to TRBD1 covers 8 bases. The CDR3 runs 15 residues. Per the germline V gene, CDR1 is SGHNT and CDR2 is YENEEA. V was pared by 3 bases and J by 1 base, with 4 bases of the junction left unmatched. Written as DNA, the CDR3 is TGTGCCAGCAGCTTCCAGGGGGCCGGGAACACTGAAGCTTTCTTT. Translating it yields CASSFQGAGNTEAFF.

The chain employs TRBV4-3 and TRBJ2-7, with TRBD2 matching 10 bases. V trimming: 4 bases; J trimming: 4 bases; junction bases outside the gene matches: 7. This CDR3 is 15 amino acids long. Germline CDR1 LGHNA, CDR2 YSLEER. The CDR3 here is CASSLRIAGGYEQYF. CDR3 sequence (DNA): TGCGCCAGCAGCCTTCGGATAGCGGGAGGATACGAGCAGTACTTC.

The genes are TRBV2 and TRBJ2-4; unclear D gene. The V and J ends lost 3 bases and 0 bases respectively, with 15 bases between them. Germline V gene data show CDR1 as SNHLY and CDR2 as FYNNEI. The CDR3 contains 17 residues. Here the CDR3 reads CASSDQVHILAKNIQYF. CDR3 nucleotides: TGTGCCAGCAGTGATCAGGTTCATATACTAGCCAAAAACATTCAGTACTTC.

The chain is built from TRBV6-5 and TRBJ1-2; maybe TRBD1 (5 bases). Germline V gene sequence: CDR1 MNHEY, CDR2 SVGAGI. Deletions cut 6 bases from V and 7 bases from J, with 12 bases between. CDR3 size: 12 residues. The CDR3 DNA is TGTGCCAGCAGACACCCGACAGCTGGCTACACCTTC. It is translated as CASRHPTAGYTF.

This clone was picked up one time. V usage is TRBV5-1 and J usage is TRBJ2-5; 7 nucleotides align to TRBD1. This CDR3 is built from 14 residues. In germline, CDR1 is SGHRS, CDR2 YFSETQ. The V segment lost 4 bases and the J segment 4 bases; nucleotides outside the gene matches: 7. The CDR3 spells CASSTGNRGETQYF. The CDR3 nucleotides are TGCGCCAGCAGCACCGGGAACAGGGGAGAGACCCAGTACTTC.

This rearrangement joins TRBV19 to TRBJ2-6, with D maybe TRBD1 (5 bases). CDR3 length: 15 residues. V was pared by 6 bases and J by 0 bases, with 9 bases between. Germline assignment: CDR1 LNHDA and CDR2 SQIVND (reference sequence). The CDR3 DNA follows: TGTGCCAGTAGGCAGACAGTCTCTGGGGCCAACGTCCTGACTTTC. Its protein product is CASRQTVSGANVLTF.